This T cell receptor (beta chain) derives from a study of beta chain features in type 1 diabetes. TCRB transcripts that were expressed got sequenced, as all of the isolated RNA had been reverse transcribed. Method: immunoSEQ multiplex PCR; TCRdb's copy keeps in-frame clones and lacks some. The data show about 240,000 clones, about 15% seen once. Study-level points and caveats: It was possible that PCR favored shorter templates, equally so in patients and controls. For Type 1 diabetes patients, all four CD4+ subsets carried TCRB CDR3s that were moderately but significantly shorter.

V was pared by 0 bases and J by 7 bases, with 15 bases between. The CDR3 has 15 amino acids. Looked up from germline, CDR1 is GTSNPN and CDR2 is SVGIG (reference sequence). Turning to this clone: The antigen remains unidentified.

Sequenced: naive CD4+ T cells from blood. V gene TRBV30 combines with J gene TRBJ1-4, with no clear D. This TCR was recovered from a man in his thirties or forties with type 1 diabetes. CDR3 coding DNA: TGTGCCTGGAGTGTGGTGGCAGCCCCTAGTGAAAAACTGTTTTTT. This encodes CAWSVVAAPSEKLFF.